This entry describes one T cell receptor beta chain. The data are from a study of blood T cell repertoires in COVID-19. Study information: COVID-19 samples from acute and convalescent phases originated in the United States, Italy and Spain.

Per germline, CDR1 DFQATT and CDR2 SNEGSKA (reference sequence). The CDR3 consists of 11 residues. The V end was cut by 2 bases, the J end by 10 bases, with 11 bases between. In the authors' workflow: The authors estimated nucleated cell counts from reference gene primer amplification. Sequenced by immunoSEQ multiplex PCR; TCRdb stores in-frame clones only, minus some. The DNA gave D and trimming, while V, J and clone size come from that table. The data hold around 200,000 clones, with 70% to 90% observed a single time. The chain is built from TRBV20-1 and TRBJ1-1, with D possibly being TRBD1 (6 bases). Sample: peripheral blood. This TCR was recovered from a woman between 18 and 30 years old who had recovered from COVID-19. CDR3 sequence (DNA): TGCAGTGCTAGATGGGGCAGGGGAGCTTTCTTT. As protein: CSARWGRGAFF.